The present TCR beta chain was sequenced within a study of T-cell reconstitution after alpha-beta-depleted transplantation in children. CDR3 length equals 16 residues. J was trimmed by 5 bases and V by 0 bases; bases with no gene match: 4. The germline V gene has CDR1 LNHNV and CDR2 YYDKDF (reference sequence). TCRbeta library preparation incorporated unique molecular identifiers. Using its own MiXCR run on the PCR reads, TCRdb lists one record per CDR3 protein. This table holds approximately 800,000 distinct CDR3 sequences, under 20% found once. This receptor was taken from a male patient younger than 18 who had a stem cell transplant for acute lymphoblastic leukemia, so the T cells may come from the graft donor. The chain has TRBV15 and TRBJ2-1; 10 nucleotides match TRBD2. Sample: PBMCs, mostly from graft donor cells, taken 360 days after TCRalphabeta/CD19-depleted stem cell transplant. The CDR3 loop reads CATSRESGRAHNEQFF. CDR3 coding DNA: TGTGCCACCAGCAGAGAAAGCGGGAGGGCCCACAATGAGCAGTTCTTC.